This T cell receptor (beta chain) was obtained from a study of beta chain features in type 1 diabetes. Study-wide context: Across the samples, more than 85 million sorted cells were examined in total. Overall study results and limits: A potential PCR bias toward shorter templates would be equal in patient and control samples. Lower insertion and higher deletion counts appeared at VDJ junctions in type 1 diabetes patients.

In regard to this clone: Antigen unknown.

A sort by CD45RO/CCR7/CD25/CD127/CD95/CD27 yielded CD4+ naive, central memory, regulatory and stem cell-like memory cells. The whole isolated RNA underwent reverse transcription, so sequencing captured expressed TCRB transcripts. Some clones are missing from TCRdb's copy, which holds only in-frame ones; the method was immunoSEQ multiplex PCR. This table holds about half a million clones, more than 9.5% found once. The source material was naive CD4+ T cells from blood. This sequence was found in a woman under 30 in good health.

As DNA, the CDR3 is TGTGCCAGCAGCGCACTCCCTGTGGATACGCAGTATTTT. Amino acids: CASSALPVDTQYF. The gene calls are TRBV9 and TRBJ2-3, with D unresolved. The V gene's germline CDR1 is SGDLS and CDR2 YYNGEE. The V end was cut by 3 bases, the J end by 6 bases, with 11 bases between. This CDR3 has 13 amino acids.